A selection of T cell receptor beta chains follows, all from one sample in a study of cytomegalovirus exposure and HLA in healthy donors. Sequencing used immunoSEQ multiplex PCR; TCRdb keeps in-frame clones, though not all of them. This sample yields 100,000 to 150,000 clones, of which 80% are seen a single time; roughly 4.2% belongs to the top ten. Sequenced sample: PBMCs. These receptors all stem from a middle-aged woman in good health and CMV-seronegative. CDR3s include the opening cysteine and the closing phenylalanine or tryptophan. Each record gives: J gene, clone size, V gene, D gene, CDR3 DNA, CDR3 protein. The D gene is left open where the match is weak. Clone sizes are given selectively: once, few, many, or a class where the clone is expanded.

J gene: TRBJ1-2; clone size: -; V gene: TRBV29-1; D gene: -; CDR3 DNA: TGCAGCGCCGCGGGGTCAGGGTGGGGCTACACCTTC; CDR3 protein: CSAAGSGWGYTF
J gene: TRBJ1-2; clone size: -; V gene: TRBV5-1; D gene: TRBD1; CDR3 DNA: TGCGCCAGCAGCTTGTCGGGACAGGGTGGCTATGGCTACACCTTC; CDR3 protein: CASSLSGQGGYGYTF
J gene: TRBJ2-3; clone size: -; V gene: TRBV5-1; D gene: -; CDR3 DNA: TGCGCCAGCAGCTCTGGAGGGCTCCCGAGCACAGATACGCAGTATTTT; CDR3 protein: CASSSGGLPSTDTQYF
J gene: TRBJ2-3; clone size: -; V gene: TRBV18; D gene: TRBD2; CDR3 DNA: TGTGCCAGCTCACCGGGACTAGCGGGGGGCACAGATACGCAGTATTTT; CDR3 protein: CASSPGLAGGTDTQYF
J gene: TRBJ2-3; clone size: -; V gene: TRBV4-2; D gene: TRBD1; CDR3 DNA: TGTGCCAGCAGTCTGGACAGGGGGTCTGATACGCAGTATTTT; CDR3 protein: CASSLDRGSDTQYF
J gene: TRBJ2-5; clone size: -; V gene: TRBV7-9; D gene: -; CDR3 DNA: TGTGCCAGCAGCTTGGAGAGACACAGGGCTCAAGAGACCCAGTACTTC; CDR3 protein: CASSLERHRAQETQYF
J gene: TRBJ2-3; clone size: -; V gene: TRBV27; D gene: TRBD2; CDR3 DNA: TGTGCCAGCAGTACACCTAGCGGGGGCACAGATACGCAGTATTTT; CDR3 protein: CASSTPSGGTDTQYF
J gene: TRBJ1-2; clone size: -; V gene: TRBV7-9; D gene: TRBD1; CDR3 DNA: TGTGCCAGCAGCTACACAGGGGGGGACTATGGCTACACCTTC; CDR3 protein: CASSYTGGDYGYTF
J gene: TRBJ2-2; clone size: -; V gene: TRBV6-4; D gene: -; CDR3 DNA: TGTGCCAGCAGCTCAGGGACCGGGGAGCTGTTTTTT; CDR3 protein: CASSSGTGELFF
J gene: TRBJ1-1; clone size: -; V gene: TRBV6-6; D gene: -; CDR3 DNA: TGTGCGGAGGGAGGGAGCAAAACTGAAGCTTTCTTT; CDR3 protein: CAEGGSKTEAFF
J gene: TRBJ1-4; clone size: -; V gene: TRBV18; D gene: TRBD1; CDR3 DNA: TGTGCCAGCTCACCGCTTAGAGGGGGCACTAATGAAAAACTGTTTTTT; CDR3 protein: CASSPLRGGTNEKLFF
J gene: TRBJ1-2; clone size: -; V gene: TRBV2; D gene: -; CDR3 DNA: TGTGCCAGCAGTGACGGGGAATGCGGCTACACCTTC; CDR3 protein: CASSDGECGYTF
J gene: TRBJ2-5; clone size: -; V gene: TRBV11-2; D gene: -; CDR3 DNA: TGTGCCAGCAGCTCATTGGACATGTTTGAGACCCAGTACTTC; CDR3 protein: CASSSLDMFETQYF
J gene: TRBJ1-5; clone size: -; V gene: TRBV27; D gene: -; CDR3 DNA: TGTGCCAGCAGTTTATCTTGGCAGGGGATTAGCAATCAGCCCCAGCATTTT; CDR3 protein: CASSLSWQGISNQPQHF
J gene: TRBJ2-7; clone size: -; V gene: TRBV15; D gene: TRBD1; CDR3 DNA: TGTGCCACCAGCAGAGATCGGGCAGGGGGCTTGGACGAGCAGTACTTC; CDR3 protein: CATSRDRAGGLDEQYF
J gene: TRBJ2-7; clone size: -; V gene: TRBV4-3; D gene: -; CDR3 DNA: TGCGCCAGCAGCCAAGATTTTCTCGGGGCCTACGAGCAGTACTTC; CDR3 protein: CASSQDFLGAYEQYF
J gene: TRBJ1-2; clone size: -; V gene: TRBV2; D gene: TRBD1; CDR3 DNA: TGTGCCAGCAGTACTTGGACAGGACAAGAGAGGATCTATGGCTACACCTTC; CDR3 protein: CASSTWTGQERIYGYTF
J gene: TRBJ2-5; clone size: -; V gene: TRBV5-1; D gene: -; CDR3 DNA: TGCGCCAGCAGCTTGGACGTGGAGGAGACCCAGTACTTC; CDR3 protein: CASSLDVEETQYF
J gene: TRBJ2-7; clone size: -; V gene: TRBV9; D gene: -; CDR3 DNA: TGTGCCAGCAGCTCCCGGGACTCCGGGCAGTACTTC; CDR3 protein: CASSSRDSGQYF
J gene: TRBJ2-1; clone size: -; V gene: TRBV10-3; D gene: TRBD2; CDR3 DNA: TGTGCCACCCTAGCGGGAGGGGGCTACAATGAGCAGTTCTTC; CDR3 protein: CATLAGGGYNEQFF
J gene: TRBJ1-5; clone size: -; V gene: TRBV4-2; D gene: -; CDR3 DNA: TGTGCCAGCAGCCAAGGTGAGGGAGGCAATCAGCCCCAGCATTTT; CDR3 protein: CASSQGEGGNQPQHF
J gene: TRBJ2-5; clone size: -; V gene: TRBV29-1; D gene: -; CDR3 DNA: TGCAGCGTTGAATGGGGCCAGACCCAGTACTTC; CDR3 protein: CSVEWGQTQYF
J gene: TRBJ1-2; clone size: -; V gene: TRBV5-1; D gene: -; CDR3 DNA: TGCGCCAGCAGCTTCGAGGGAAATGGCTACACCTTC; CDR3 protein: CASSFEGNGYTF
J gene: TRBJ1-1; clone size: -; V gene: TRBV6-6; D gene: TRBD1; CDR3 DNA: TGTGCCAGCAGCTATGGGACAGACACTGAAGCTTTCTTT; CDR3 protein: CASSYGTDTEAFF
J gene: TRBJ2-2; clone size: -; V gene: TRBV28; D gene: TRBD1; CDR3 DNA: TGTGCCAGCCCTTCGAAGGGACAGGAGACCGGGGAGCTGTTTTTT; CDR3 protein: CASPSKGQETGELFF
J gene: TRBJ1-2; clone size: once; V gene: TRBV2; D gene: -; CDR3 DNA: TGTGCCAGCAGTGACGGGGAATTCGGCTACACCTTC; CDR3 protein: CASSDGEFGYTF
J gene: TRBJ2-7; clone size: -; V gene: TRBV6-6; D gene: -; CDR3 DNA: TGTGCCAGCAGGACAGGCGACTACGAGCAGTACTTC; CDR3 protein: CASRTGDYEQYF
J gene: TRBJ2-1; clone size: -; V gene: TRBV5-1; D gene: TRBD2; CDR3 DNA: TGCGCCAGCAGCTTGCAAGCGGGAGGGCCAGATGAGCAGTTCTTC; CDR3 protein: CASSLQAGGPDEQFF
J gene: TRBJ2-6; clone size: -; V gene: TRBV4-3; D gene: -; CDR3 DNA: TGCGCCAGCAGCCAAGATCCCCACAGCTCTGGGGCCAACGTCCTGACTTTC; CDR3 protein: CASSQDPHSSGANVLTF
J gene: TRBJ2-3; clone size: -; V gene: TRBV2; D gene: -; CDR3 DNA: TGTGCCAGCAGTGAAGGGACAAGAACTGGGGATACGCAGTATTTT; CDR3 protein: CASSEGTRTGDTQYF
J gene: TRBJ2-5; clone size: few; V gene: TRBV28; D gene: -; CDR3 DNA: TGTGCCAGCAGGACACGTGGGGAGACTTGGGAGACCCAGTACTTC; CDR3 protein: CASRTRGETWETQYF
J gene: TRBJ1-2; clone size: many; V gene: TRBV6-5; D gene: -; CDR3 DNA: TGTGCCAGCACCCAAAGGGGGTACTATGGCTACACCTTC; CDR3 protein: CASTQRGYYGYTF
J gene: TRBJ2-1; clone size: -; V gene: TRBV11-2; D gene: -; CDR3 DNA: TGTGCCAGCAGCCCAATTCGAGGGTTCTACAATGAGCAGTTCTTC; CDR3 protein: CASSPIRGFYNEQFF
J gene: TRBJ1-5; clone size: -; V gene: TRBV7-2; D gene: -; CDR3 DNA: TGTGCCAGCAGCCTAGGGAGGGTTAAGGGCAATCAGCCCCAGCATTTT; CDR3 protein: CASSLGRVKGNQPQHF
J gene: TRBJ2-3; clone size: -; V gene: TRBV4-1; D gene: -; CDR3 DNA: TGCGCCAGCAGCCAAGATATACCGGGGAGCACAGATACGCAGTATTTT; CDR3 protein: CASSQDIPGSTDTQYF
J gene: TRBJ2-6; clone size: few; V gene: TRBV4-2; D gene: -; CDR3 DNA: TGTGCCAGCAGCCAAGCTGTTTCTTCTGGGGCCAACGTCCTGACTTTC; CDR3 protein: CASSQAVSSGANVLTF
J gene: TRBJ2-7; clone size: -; V gene: TRBV4-2; D gene: -; CDR3 DNA: TGTGCCAGCAGCCAAGATGAGGGTTGGGCCTACGAGCAGTACTTC; CDR3 protein: CASSQDEGWAYEQYF
J gene: TRBJ2-1; clone size: -; V gene: TRBV7-9; D gene: TRBD2; CDR3 DNA: TGTGCCAGCAGCTTAGGGGACTATCGAGAGCAGTTCTTC; CDR3 protein: CASSLGDYREQFF
J gene: TRBJ2-3; clone size: -; V gene: TRBV27; D gene: -; CDR3 DNA: TGTGCCAGCAGTGGACTCACAGATACGCAGTATTTT; CDR3 protein: CASSGLTDTQYF
J gene: TRBJ2-5; clone size: -; V gene: TRBV9; D gene: TRBD2; CDR3 DNA: TGTGCCAGCAGCGTAGAAACTAGCGGGGGGACCCAGTACTTC; CDR3 protein: CASSVETSGGTQYF
J gene: TRBJ2-3; clone size: -; V gene: TRBV15; D gene: TRBD2; CDR3 DNA: TGTGCCACCAGCAGAGGGGGACTAGCGGAACTTCCGTCGACGCAGTATTTT; CDR3 protein: CATSRGGLAELPSTQYF
J gene: TRBJ2-7; clone size: -; V gene: TRBV5-1; D gene: -; CDR3 DNA: TGCGCCAGCAGCCAAGGGGCTACCCTCTACGAGCAGTACTTC; CDR3 protein: CASSQGATLYEQYF
J gene: TRBJ1-2; clone size: -; V gene: TRBV7-9; D gene: -; CDR3 DNA: TGTGCCAGCAGCGTAGGAGTTGCCTATGGCTACACCTTC; CDR3 protein: CASSVGVAYGYTF
J gene: TRBJ2-5; clone size: -; V gene: TRBV27; D gene: -; CDR3 DNA: TGTGCCAGCAGTTTTCCTCCGGGGGAGCAGTACTTC; CDR3 protein: CASSFPPGEQYF
J gene: TRBJ2-3; clone size: -; V gene: TRBV19; D gene: -; CDR3 DNA: TGTGCCAGTAGTAACCGGGACACTTACACAGATACGCAGTATTTT; CDR3 protein: CASSNRDTYTDTQYF
J gene: TRBJ2-1; clone size: -; V gene: TRBV2; D gene: -; CDR3 DNA: TGTGCCAGCGCCAAGTTGGCTGAGCAGTTCTTC; CDR3 protein: CASAKLAEQFF
J gene: TRBJ2-5; clone size: -; V gene: TRBV4-1; D gene: TRBD2; CDR3 DNA: TGCGCCAGCAGCATCCTTAGCGGGGCAGAAGGGGAGACCCAGTACTTC; CDR3 protein: CASSILSGAEGETQYF
J gene: TRBJ2-5; clone size: -; V gene: TRBV10-3; D gene: TRBD2; CDR3 DNA: TGTGCCATCAGTGAGTCGTCCCTAGCGGGGGGGCCGGGGCAAGAGACCCAGTACTTC; CDR3 protein: CAISESSLAGGPGQETQYF